This T cell receptor (beta chain) was identified during a study of cytomegalovirus exposure and HLA in healthy donors. A multiplex PCR was run with 60 Vbeta primers and 13 Jbeta primers. Clones were read by immunoSEQ multiplex PCR, and TCRdb kept only the in-frame ones, dropping some. In the table there are roughly 100,000 clones, approximately 71% of which are singletons. Study-level results: Accounts indicate the classifier identified cytomegalovirus status with strong specificity and sensitivity.

Notes on this clone: Its antigen is undetermined.

From germline, CDR1 is MNHEY and CDR2 SMNVEV (reference sequence). CDR3 length: 16 residues. V was pared by 2 bases and J by 4 bases, with 7 bases of the junction left unmatched. The sequenced sample was PBMCs. The sequence came from a male donor in good health and CMV-seropositive. This rearrangement joins TRBV27 to TRBJ2-5, with 10 nucleotides matching TRBD2. The CDR3 DNA reads as TGTGCCAGCAGTTTAGTATTGAGCGGGAGGGGAGAGACCCAGTACTTC. This encodes CASSLVLSGRGETQYF.